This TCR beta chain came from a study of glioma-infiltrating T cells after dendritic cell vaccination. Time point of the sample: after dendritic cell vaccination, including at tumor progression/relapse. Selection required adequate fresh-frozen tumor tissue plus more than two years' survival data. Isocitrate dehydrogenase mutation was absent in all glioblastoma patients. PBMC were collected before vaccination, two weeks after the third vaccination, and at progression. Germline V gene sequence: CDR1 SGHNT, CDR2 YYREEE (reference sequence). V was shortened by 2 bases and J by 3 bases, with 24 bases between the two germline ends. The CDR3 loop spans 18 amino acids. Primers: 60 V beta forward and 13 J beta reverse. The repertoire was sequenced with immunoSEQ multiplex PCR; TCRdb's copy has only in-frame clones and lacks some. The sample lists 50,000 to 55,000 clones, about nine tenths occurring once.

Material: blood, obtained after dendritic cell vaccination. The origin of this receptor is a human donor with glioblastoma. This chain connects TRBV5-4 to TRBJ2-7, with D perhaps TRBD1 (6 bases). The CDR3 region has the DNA TGTGCCAGCAGCTTTTCACCAAGGAGGACGAGGGGGATCTACGAGCAGTACTTC. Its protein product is CASSFSPRRTRGIYEQYF.